This T cell receptor (beta chain) was documented in a study of CD8 T cells in ankylosing spondylitis. Ten or more counts support this clonotype. Its antigen is still unknown. Germline V gene sequence: CDR1 SGHAT, CDR2 FQNNGV. V gave up 0 bases and J gave up 4 bases, with 4 bases separating them. CDR3 length equals 12 residues. Study-level points and caveats: Several highly homologous variants made up a TCR beta motif, and this motif appeared characteristic of ankylosing spondylitis blood.

Using its own MiXCR run on the 5' RACE reads, TCRdb lists one record per CDR3 protein. The sample lists hundreds of thousands of distinct CDR3 sequences; more than 9.5% were seen once. The sample consisted of blood, either unsorted or a sorted T cell fraction (not recorded which). The V call is TRBV11-2, the J call TRBJ2-7; D is undetermined. This clonotype originated in a male donor with ankylosing spondylitis. The DNA for the CDR3 is TGTGCCAGCAGCTTAGATAGATACGAGCAGTACGTC. Protein: CASSLDRYEQYV.